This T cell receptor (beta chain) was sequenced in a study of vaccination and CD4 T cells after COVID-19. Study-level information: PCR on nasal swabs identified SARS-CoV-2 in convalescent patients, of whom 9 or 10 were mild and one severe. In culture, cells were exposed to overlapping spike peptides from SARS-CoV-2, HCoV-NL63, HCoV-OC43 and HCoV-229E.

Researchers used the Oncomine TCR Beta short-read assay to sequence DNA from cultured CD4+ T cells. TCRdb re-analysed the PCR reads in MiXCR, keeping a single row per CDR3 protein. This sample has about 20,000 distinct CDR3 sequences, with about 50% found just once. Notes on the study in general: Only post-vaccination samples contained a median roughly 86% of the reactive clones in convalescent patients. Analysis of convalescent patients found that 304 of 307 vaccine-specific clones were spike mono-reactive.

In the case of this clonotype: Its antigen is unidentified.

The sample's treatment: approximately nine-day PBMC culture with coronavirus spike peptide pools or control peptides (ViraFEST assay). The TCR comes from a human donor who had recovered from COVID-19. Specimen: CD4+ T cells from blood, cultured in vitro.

The CDR3 DNA reads as TGTGCCAGCAGCTTAGCTAGGGGGGTAGGCAATGAGCAGTTCTTC. Its translation is CASSLARGVGNEQFF. This chain connects TRBV7-9 to TRBJ2-1; the D gene could be TRBD1 or TRBD2 (6 bases each). CDR3 size: 15 residues. Trimming stripped 0 bases from V and 6 bases from J, with 12 bases between. Germline V CDR1 and CDR2: SEHNR, FQNEAQ (reference sequence).